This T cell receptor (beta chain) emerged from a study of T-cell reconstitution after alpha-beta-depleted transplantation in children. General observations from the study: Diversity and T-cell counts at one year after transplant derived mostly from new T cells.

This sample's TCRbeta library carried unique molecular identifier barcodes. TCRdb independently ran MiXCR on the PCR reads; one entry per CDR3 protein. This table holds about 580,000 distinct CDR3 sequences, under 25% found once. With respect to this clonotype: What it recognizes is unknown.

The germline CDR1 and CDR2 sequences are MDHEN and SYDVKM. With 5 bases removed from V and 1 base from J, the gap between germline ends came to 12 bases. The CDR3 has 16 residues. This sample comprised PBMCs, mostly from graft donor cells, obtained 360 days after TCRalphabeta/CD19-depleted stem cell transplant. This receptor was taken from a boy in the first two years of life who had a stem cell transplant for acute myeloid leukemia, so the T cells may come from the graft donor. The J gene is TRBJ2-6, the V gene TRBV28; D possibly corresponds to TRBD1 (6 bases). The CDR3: CASSASTGSGANVLTF. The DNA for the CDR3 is TGTGCCAGCAGTGCCTCTACAGGGTCTGGGGCCAACGTCCTGACTTTC.